The 4 T cell receptor beta chains listed next were all sequenced from one sample in a study of immune evolution from preneoplasia to lung adenocarcinoma. Using immunoSEQ multiplex PCR, the repertoire was profiled, and TCRdb retains in-frame clones only, with some absent. The table lists 5,500 to 6,000 clones, about 80% of them singletons. The sample consisted of FFPE lung adenocarcinoma in situ tissue. The receptors were sampled from a person aged 60-80 years with lung adenocarcinoma.

This clone was observed a few times. The chain is built from TRBV18 and TRBJ1-1, with 7 bases matching TRBD1. With 4 bases clipped from V and 0 bases from J, the junction kept 2 bases outside the gene matches. The CDR3 consists of 14 residues. Looked up from germline, CDR1 is KGHSH and CDR2 is LQKENI. The CDR3 region is CASSRDSLNTEAFF. The CDR3 DNA sequence: TGTGCCAGCTCACGGGACAGTTTGAACACTGAAGCTTTCTTT.

This rearrangement joins TRBV27 to TRBJ1-6; D is undetermined. Germline V CDR1 and CDR2: MNHEY, SMNVEV (reference sequence). The length of the CDR3 is 14 residues. V was trimmed by 2 bases and J by 5 bases, leaving 7 bases between them. The CDR3 nucleotides read TGTGCCAGCAGTTTACCAGAAGATAATTCACCCCTCCACTTT. Encoded protein: CASSLPEDNSPLHF.

The chain combines TRBV4-1 with TRBJ2-7; perhaps TRBD2 as D (6 bases). The CDR3 sequence is 14 residues long. Germline assignment: CDR1 MGHRA and CDR2 YSYEKL. V was shortened by 3 bases and J by 0 bases, with 9 bases between the two germline ends. In nucleotides, the CDR3 is TGCGCCAGCAGCCACGCGGGGTCCTCCTACGAGCAGTACTTC. Residues: CASSHAGSSYEQYF.

The V gene is TRBV27, the J gene TRBJ1-2, with D maybe TRBD1 (5 bases). Trimming stripped 4 bases from V and 2 bases from J, with 11 bases between. The CDR3 extends over 14 amino acids. Germline V lookup: CDR1 MNHEY, CDR2 SMNVEV (reference sequence). Here the CDR3 reads CASSSPGRNYGYTF. The CDR3 DNA sequence: TGTGCCAGCAGTTCACCGGGACGGAACTATGGCTACACCTTC.